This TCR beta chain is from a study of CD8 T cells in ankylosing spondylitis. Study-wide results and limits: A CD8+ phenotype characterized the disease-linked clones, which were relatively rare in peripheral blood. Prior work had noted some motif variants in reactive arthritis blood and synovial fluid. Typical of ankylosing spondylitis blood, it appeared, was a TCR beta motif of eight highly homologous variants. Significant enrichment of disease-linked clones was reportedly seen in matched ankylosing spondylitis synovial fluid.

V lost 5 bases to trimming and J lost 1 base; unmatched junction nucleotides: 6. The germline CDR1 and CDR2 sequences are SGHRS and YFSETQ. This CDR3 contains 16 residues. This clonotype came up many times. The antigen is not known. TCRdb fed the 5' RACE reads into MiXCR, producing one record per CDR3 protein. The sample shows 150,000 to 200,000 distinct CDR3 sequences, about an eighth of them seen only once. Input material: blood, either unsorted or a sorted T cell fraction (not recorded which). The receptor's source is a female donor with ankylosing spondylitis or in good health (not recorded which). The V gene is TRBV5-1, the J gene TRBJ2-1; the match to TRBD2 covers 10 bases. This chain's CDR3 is CASRVSGRSSYNEQFF. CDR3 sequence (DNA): TGCGCCAGCAGAGTTAGCGGGAGGTCGTCCTACAATGAGCAGTTCTTC.